Listed here are 17 T cell receptor beta chains from one sample, sequenced in a study of shared clonotypes between healthy human individuals. The method was immunoSEQ multiplex PCR; TCRdb's version includes in-frame clones alone and lacks a portion of them. Of 2 million to 3 million clones listed, 93% are singletons. Sequencing was done on a sample of naive CD4+ T cells from PBMCs. Stated subset: CD45RA+ positively selected. The receptors were gathered from a man between 18 and 29 years old in good health. Some clones in this sample may be carry-over from other donors' samples.

V is TRBV10-3 and J is TRBJ2-2; the match to TRBD1 covers 7 bases. The CDR3 has 15 residues. CDR1 and CDR2 (germline): ENHRY, SYGVKD. With 3 bases clipped from V and 6 bases from J, the junction kept 7 bases outside the gene matches. Here the CDR3 DNA reads TGTGCCATCAGTGAAGGGGGCAGGGCGGCCGGGGAGCTGTTTTTT. Translation: CAISEGGRAAGELFF.

The V and J genes are TRBV5-1 and TRBJ1-2, with D possibly TRBD1 on 6 matching bases. From germline, CDR1 is SGHRS and CDR2 YFSETQ. V lost 4 bases to trimming and J lost 4 bases, with 11 bases between them. This CDR3 comprises 13 residues. The CDR3 reads CASSPGTSYGYTF. For the CDR3, the DNA is TGCGCCAGCAGCCCGGGGACATCCTATGGCTACACCTTC.

The V gene is TRBV7-3, the J gene TRBJ2-1; D is undetermined. V was shortened by 2 bases and J by 2 bases, with 4 bases between the two germline ends. This CDR3 has 13 amino acids. The V gene's germline CDR1 is SGHTA and CDR2 FQGTGA. In nucleotides, the CDR3 is TGTGCCAGCAGCTTATCGGCCTACAATGAGCAGTTCTTC. Residues: CASSLSAYNEQFF. Looking up the rest from reference TRBV7-3 and TRBJ2-1 gives the full variable domain: GAGVSQTPSNKVTEKGKYVELRCDPISGHTALYWYRQSLGQGPEFLIYFQGTGAADDSGLPNDRFFAVRPEGSVSTLKIQRTERGDSAVYLCASSLSAYNEQFFGPGTRLTVL.

This chain connects TRBV29-1 to TRBJ1-2; a possible D gene is TRBD1 (6 bases). Deletions cut 3 bases from V and 8 bases from J, with 22 bases between. This CDR3 is 15 amino acids long. The germline V gene has CDR1 SQVTM and CDR2 ANQGSEA. The CDR3 region has the DNA TGCAGCGTTGACGCCCGGGACGCCGGGGGCCCCGGCTACACCTTC. Its translation: CSVDARDAGGPGYTF.

V and J are TRBV5-4 and TRBJ1-2; 9 bases fit TRBD1. The V and J ends lost 4 bases and 1 base, in that order; junction bases with no gene match: 14. The CDR3 has 18 amino acids. In germline, CDR1 is SGHNT, CDR2 YYREEE (reference sequence). The CDR3 reads CASSPDPGQGLYNYGYTF. CDR3 DNA sequence: TGTGCCAGCAGCCCCGATCCGGGACAGGGCCTCTATAACTATGGCTACACCTTC.

The rearrangement joins TRBV10-1 to TRBJ2-2; D not certain. CDR1 and CDR2 from the germline V gene are WNHNN and SYGVQD (reference sequence). Between the trimmed V and J ends, which lost 4 bases and 5 bases, there was a span of 8 bases. This CDR3 is 13 amino acids long. The CDR3 sequence: CASSARVTGELFF. The CDR3 bases are TGCGCCAGCAGTGCCCGAGTAACCGGGGAGCTGTTTTTT.

This clone was counted a few times. V and J are TRBV27 and TRBJ1-5, with D unclear. V dropped 4 bases and J dropped 0 bases, with 10 bases sitting between them. Germline V gene lookup returns CDR1 MNHEY and CDR2 SMNVEV (reference sequence). The CDR3 length is 15 residues. The CDR3 spells CASSWGADSNQPQHF. CDR3 nucleotide sequence: TGTGCCAGCAGTTGGGGAGCGGATAGCAATCAGCCCCAGCATTTT.

V usage is TRBV2 and J usage is TRBJ1-4; TRBD1 might be the D (6 bases). The V end was cut by 0 bases, the J end by 3 bases, with 11 bases between. The germline V gene has CDR1 SNHLY and CDR2 FYNNEI. The CDR3 is made up of 16 amino acids. The CDR3 here is CASSEAWGAPNEKLFF. The CDR3 DNA sequence: TGTGCCAGCAGTGAAGCGTGGGGGGCCCCTAATGAAAAACTGTTTTTT. Full variable domain (remainder filled in from reference TRBV2 and TRBJ1-4): EPEVTQTPSHQVTQMGQEVILRCVPISNHLYFYWYRQILGQKVEFLVSFYNNEISEKSEIFDDQFSVERPDGSNFTLKIRSTKLEDSAMYFCASSEAWGAPNEKLFFGSGTQLSVL.

This chain's CDR3 is CASRGQGGINEQFF. Here the CDR3 DNA reads TGCGCCAGCAGGGGACAGGGGGGAATCAATGAGCAGTTCTTC. This chain joins TRBV4-1 and TRBJ2-1; 11 bases are a match to TRBD1. Unmatched junction bases numbered 4, after V lost 6 bases and J lost 6 bases. The length of the CDR3 is 14 residues. Germline-derived CDR1 and CDR2 are MGHRA and YSYEKL.

This sequence joins TRBV19 and TRBJ2-3; TRBD1 agrees at 7 bases. V dropped 5 bases and J dropped 5; count of bases not matched to a gene: 13. Germline CDR1 is LNHDA and CDR2 is SQIVND (reference sequence). There are 16 residues in the CDR3. This chain's CDR3 is CASSRRGLPLGDTQYF. The CDR3 nucleotides are TGTGCCAGTAGTCGAAGGGGGCTCCCCCTGGGAGATACGCAGTATTTT. The full variable domain, rest sourced from reference TRBV19 and TRBJ2-3, is DGGITQSPKYLFRKEGQNVTLSCEQNLNHDAMYWYRQDPGQGLRLIYYSQIVNDFQKGDIAEGYSVSREKKESFPLTVTSAQKNPTAFYLCASSRRGLPLGDTQYFGPGTRLTVL.

V gene TRBV9 combines with J gene TRBJ2-1; 10 positions match TRBD2. The ends lost 0 bases at V and 8 bases at J; junction bases unmatched: 5. This CDR3 has 15 residues. The V gene's germline CDR1 is SGDLS and CDR2 YYNGEE. This CDR3 is CASSVATAGGYEQFF. In nucleotides, the CDR3 is TGTGCCAGCAGCGTAGCGACAGCGGGAGGGTATGAGCAGTTCTTC. The variable domain in full, completed from reference TRBV9 and TRBJ2-1, reads DSGVTQTPKHLITATGQRVTLRCSPRSGDLSVYWYQQSLDQGLQFLIQYYNGEERAKGNILERFSAQQFPDLHSELNLSSLELGDSALYFCASSVATAGGYEQFFGPGTRLTVL.

The CDR3 DNA reads TGCGCCAGCAGCTTGGGGCAGTACCAAGAGACCCAGTACTTC. It translates to CASSLGQYQETQYF. V and J are TRBV5-1 and TRBJ2-5; D remains unclear. Germline V lookup: CDR1 SGHRS, CDR2 YFSETQ. CDR3 length: 14 amino acids. Trimming cost V 0 bases and J 0 bases, with 6 bases left between them.

The count of this clone is one. The rearrangement uses TRBV4-3 and TRBJ2-2; 9 bases agree with TRBD2. Germline lookup yields CDR1 LGHNA and CDR2 YSLEER. The ends lost 1 base at V and 6 bases at J; junction bases unmatched: 3. The CDR3 contains 15 residues. The CDR3 is CASSQGGTSPGELFF. As DNA, the CDR3 is TGCGCCAGCAGCCAAGGTGGGACTAGCCCCGGGGAGCTGTTTTTT.

The chain combines TRBV13 with TRBJ1-4, with a weak D call TRBD1 (6 bases). The CDR3 is made up of 15 amino acids. Germline V gene data show CDR1 as PRHDT and CDR2 as FYEKMQ (reference sequence). V lost 6 bases to trimming and J lost 4 bases, with 15 bases between them. This CDR3 is CASRHQGLGNEKLFF. The CDR3 coding sequence is TGTGCCAGCAGACATCAGGGGCTTGGTAATGAAAAACTGTTTTTT. Full variable domain (rest looked up from reference TRBV13 and TRBJ1-4): AAGVIQSPRHLIKEKRETATLKCYPIPRHDTVYWYQQGPGQDPQFLISFYEKMQSDKGSIPDRFSAQQFSDYHSELNMSSLELGDSALYFCASRHQGLGNEKLFFGSGTQLSVL.

This rearrangement joins TRBV2 to TRBJ2-5, with TRBD1 matching over 7 bases. CDR3 length equals 13 residues. The V gene end was trimmed by 6 bases and the J gene end by 5 bases; junction bases not matched to a gene: 6. The germline V gene has CDR1 SNHLY and CDR2 FYNNEI. CDR3 region: CASRTGVSETQYF. CDR3 DNA sequence: TGTGCCAGCAGAACAGGGGTTAGTGAGACCCAGTACTTC.

This rearrangement joins TRBV5-1 to TRBJ2-7, with D unresolved. The CDR3 runs to 14 residues. With 4 bases removed from V and 2 bases from J, the gap between germline ends came to 13 bases. Germline CDR1 is SGHRS and CDR2 is YFSETQ. This chain's CDR3 is CASSIDGFTYEQYF. The CDR3 nucleotides are TGCGCCAGCAGCATCGACGGGTTCACCTACGAGCAGTACTTC.

The chain is built from TRBV7-2 and TRBJ2-5, with D maybe TRBD1 (6 bases). The CDR3 length is 15 residues. Germline CDR1 and CDR2: SGHTA and FQGNSA. Trimming shortened V by 5 bases and J by 5 bases, and 18 bases separated the two germline ends. The CDR3 region is CASSPYGQLWETQYF. CDR3 sequence (DNA): TGTGCCAGCAGCCCATATGGACAGTTGTGGGAGACCCAGTACTTC.